The 12 T cell receptor beta chains given below trace back to one sample, sequenced in a study of cytomegalovirus exposure and HLA in healthy donors. Only in-frame clones appear in the TCRdb table, and some are missing; sequencing was by immunoSEQ multiplex PCR. Of fewer than 120,000 clones in the sample, approximately 90% are singletons; the top ten hold about 2%. Sequencing was carried out using PBMCs. All receptors come from a young woman in good health and CMV-seronegative.

The V and J genes are TRBV7-9 and TRBJ2-1; the D is unclear. Germline V gene sequence: CDR1 SEHNR, CDR2 FQNEAQ (reference sequence). The length of the CDR3 is 15 residues. V lost 4 bases to trimming and J lost 6 bases, with 16 bases between them. The CDR3 sequence: CASSYNPSTPNEQFF. The CDR3 nucleotides are TGTGCCAGCAGCTATAACCCCTCTACGCCCAATGAGCAGTTCTTC.

CDR3 in DNA: TGTGCCAGCAGCGCGACTCGCGGGGGCACTGAAGCTTTCTTT. It encodes CASSATRGGTEAFF. The rearrangement uses TRBV5-4 and TRBJ1-1; the D gene is possibly TRBD1 (5 bases). The CDR3 consists of 14 residues. Trimming cost V 4 bases and J 4 bases, with 14 bases left between them. CDR1 is SGHNT and CDR2 is YYREEE in the germline V gene (reference sequence).

The J gene is TRBJ2-1, the V gene TRBV4-1, with a tentative D call TRBD1 (7 bases). CDR1 MGHRA and CDR2 YSYEKL come from the germline V gene. The ends were cut back, 7 bases at V and 0 bases at J, with 16 bases in the middle. The CDR3 spans 16 residues. This CDR3 reads CASNPARGDSYNEQFF. The DNA for the CDR3 is TGCGCCAGCAACCCCGCCAGGGGGGACTCCTACAATGAGCAGTTCTTC.

This clone has a handful of counts. V gene TRBV18 combines with J gene TRBJ1-2, with 9 bases lining up with TRBD1. CDR3 size: 14 residues. Germline V gives CDR1 KGHSH, CDR2 LQKENI. The V segment lost 4 bases and the J segment 7 bases; nucleotides outside the gene matches: 7. The CDR3 sequence is CASSLGQGLLGYTF. CDR3 nucleotides: TGTGCCAGCTCACTAGGACAGGGGTTGCTTGGCTACACCTTC.

The gene calls are TRBV4-1 and TRBJ2-7, with D unresolved. V lost 4 bases, J lost 2 bases, and 15 bases lay in between. This CDR3 has 15 amino acids. CDR1 and CDR2 (germline): MGHRA, YSYEKL. The CDR3, as DNA: TGCGCCAGCAGCCCGTCCTTCGGTTCAACCTACGAGCAGTACTTC. Amino acids: CASSPSFGSTYEQYF.

The chain employs TRBV2 and TRBJ2-3, with 7 bases that match TRBD2. After removal of 7 bases from V and 6 bases from J, the junction contained 13 bases not matched to a gene. Germline V CDR1 and CDR2: SNHLY, FYNNEI. The CDR3 has 15 residues. CDR3 in amino acids: CASTSSGLPADTQYF. CDR3 in DNA: TGTGCCAGCACCTCTTCGGGACTACCGGCTGATACGCAGTATTTT.

This chain uses TRBV29-1 with TRBJ2-2, with TRBD2 matching 9 bases. Per germline, CDR1 SQVTM and CDR2 ANQGSEA. V trimming: 3 bases; J trimming: 6 bases; junction bases outside the gene matches: 11. CDR3 size: 16 residues. CDR3 nucleotide sequence: TGCAGCGTTGAGGGGGGACTAGCCTTGCCCCCCGGGGAGCTGTTTTTT. It is translated as CSVEGGLALPPGELFF.

The chain combines TRBV10-3 with TRBJ2-7; possibly TRBD2 for D (5 bases). Germline values: CDR1 ENHRY, CDR2 SYGVKD. V shed 4 bases and J shed 7 bases, with 8 bases lying between them. This CDR3 is 11 amino acids long. The CDR3 spells CAISAEGEQYF. The DNA of the CDR3 is TGTGCCATCAGTGCCGAGGGTGAGCAGTACTTC.

This chain uses TRBV14 with TRBJ1-6, with TRBD1 matching 7 bases. The CDR3 runs 13 residues. With 2 bases clipped from V and 14 bases from J, the junction kept 6 bases outside the gene matches. In germline, CDR1 is SGHDN, CDR2 FVKESK. The CDR3 nucleotides are TGTGCCAGCAGCCAAACAGGGGCTGGCACCCTCCACTTT. Translation gives CASSQTGAGTLHF.

On this clone: This same CDR3 is encoded by further DNA sequences in the sample. This chain joins TRBV18 and TRBJ1-5; 7 nucleotides line up with TRBD1. Looked up from germline, CDR1 is KGHSH and CDR2 is LQKENI. Trimming removed 3 bases from V and 2 bases from J; junction bases left unmatched: 1. The CDR3 covers 14 residues. The DNA of the CDR3 is TGTGCCAGCTCACCTGGACAGGGCAATCAGCCCCAGCATTTT. Its translation: CASSPGQGNQPQHF.

For the CDR3, the DNA is TGTGCCAGCTCCCTAGGGGGGGGGCCCCAGCATTTT. Translated: CASSLGGGPQHF. V is TRBV18 and J is TRBJ1-5; tentatively, D is TRBD1 (6 bases). Trimming removed 6 bases from V and 9 bases from J, with 12 bases in between. Germline CDR1 reads KGHSH; CDR2 reads LQKENI. The CDR3 extends over 12 amino acids.

This chain uses TRBV6-1 with TRBJ2-2; 9 nucleotides match TRBD2. V shed 7 bases and J 5 bases; nucleotides not matched to a gene: 5. The CDR3 extends over 14 amino acids. The germline CDR1 and CDR2 sequences are MNHNS and SASEGT. The CDR3 nucleotides read TGTGCCAGCACGCGGGAGGGTCGGACCGGGGAGCTGTTTTTT. Translation: CASTREGRTGELFF.